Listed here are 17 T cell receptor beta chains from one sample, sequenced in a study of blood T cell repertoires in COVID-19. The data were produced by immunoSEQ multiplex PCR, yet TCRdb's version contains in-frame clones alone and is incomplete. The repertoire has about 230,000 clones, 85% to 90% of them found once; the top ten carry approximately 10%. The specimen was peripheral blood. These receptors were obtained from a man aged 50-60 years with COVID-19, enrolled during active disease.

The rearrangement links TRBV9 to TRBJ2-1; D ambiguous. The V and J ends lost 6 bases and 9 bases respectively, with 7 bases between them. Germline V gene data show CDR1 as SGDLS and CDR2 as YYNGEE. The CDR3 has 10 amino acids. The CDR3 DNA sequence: TGTGCCAGCACTAGGTGTGAGCAGTTCTTC. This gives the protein CASTRCEQFF.

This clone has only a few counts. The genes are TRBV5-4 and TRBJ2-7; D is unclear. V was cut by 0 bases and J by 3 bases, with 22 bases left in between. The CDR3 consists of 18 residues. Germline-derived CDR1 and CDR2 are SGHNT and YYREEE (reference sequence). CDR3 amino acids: CASSLGSRVGLSNYEQYF. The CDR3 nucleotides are TGTGCCAGCAGCTTGGGGAGTAGAGTAGGTTTGTCTAACTACGAGCAGTACTTC.

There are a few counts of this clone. The CDR3 sequence: CASSLVAVSYTDTQYF. The DNA of the CDR3 is TGTGCCAGCAGCTTAGTGGCTGTGTCTTACACAGATACGCAGTATTTT. The V gene is TRBV11-1, the J gene TRBJ2-3; D gene uncertain. Germline V gives CDR1 SGHAT, CDR2 FQDESV (reference sequence). This CDR3 has 16 amino acids. With 1 base removed from V and 2 bases from J, the gap between germline ends came to 13 bases.

The CDR3, as DNA: TGTGCCAGCAACTTGGGGGGGTACACTGAAGCTTTCTTT. Translating it yields CASNLGGYTEAFF. This sequence joins TRBV12-3 or TRBV12-4 and TRBJ1-1; TRBD1 is a possible D gene (5 bases). The CDR3 has 13 amino acids. Trimming shortened V by 7 bases and J by 3 bases, and 12 bases separated the two germline ends.

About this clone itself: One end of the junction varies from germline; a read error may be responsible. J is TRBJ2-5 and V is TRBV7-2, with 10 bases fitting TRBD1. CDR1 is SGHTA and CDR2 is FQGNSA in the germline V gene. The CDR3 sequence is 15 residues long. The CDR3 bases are TGTGCCAGCAGTTTAGACAGGGGGCGGGGTGAGACCCAGTACTTC. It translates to CASSLDRGRGETQYF.

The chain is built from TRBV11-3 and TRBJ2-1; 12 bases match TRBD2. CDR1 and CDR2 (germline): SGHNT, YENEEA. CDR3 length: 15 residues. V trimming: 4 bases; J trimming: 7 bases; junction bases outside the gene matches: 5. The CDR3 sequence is CASSSTSGGQNEQFF. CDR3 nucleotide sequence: TGTGCCAGCAGCTCGACTAGCGGGGGTCAAAATGAGCAGTTCTTC. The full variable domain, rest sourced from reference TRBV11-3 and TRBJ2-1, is EAGVVQSPRYKIIEKKQPVAFWCNPISGHNTLYWYLQNLGQGPELLIRYENEEAVDDSQLPKDRFSAERLKGVDSTLKIQPAELGDSAVYLCASSSTSGGQNEQFFGPGTRLTVL.

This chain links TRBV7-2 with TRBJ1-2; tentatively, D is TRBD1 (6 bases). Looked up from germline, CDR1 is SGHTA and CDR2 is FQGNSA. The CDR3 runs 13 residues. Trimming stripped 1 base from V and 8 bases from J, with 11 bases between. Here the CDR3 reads CASSLETGRGYTF. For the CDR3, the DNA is TGTGCCAGCAGCTTAGAGACAGGACGAGGCTACACCTTC.

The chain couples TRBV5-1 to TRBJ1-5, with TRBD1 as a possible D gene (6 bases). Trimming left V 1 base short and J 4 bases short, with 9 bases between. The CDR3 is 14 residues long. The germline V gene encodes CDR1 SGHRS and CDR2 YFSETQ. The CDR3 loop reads CASSLSGENQPQHF. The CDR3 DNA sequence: TGCGCCAGCAGCTTGTCAGGGGAAAATCAGCCCCAGCATTTT.

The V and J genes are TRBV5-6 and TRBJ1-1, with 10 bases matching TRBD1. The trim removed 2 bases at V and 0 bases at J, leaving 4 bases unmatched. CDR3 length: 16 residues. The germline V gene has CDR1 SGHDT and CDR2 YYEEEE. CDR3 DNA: TGTGCCAGCAGCTTCCGGACAGGGGGGATGAACACTGAAGCTTTCTTT. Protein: CASSFRTGGMNTEAFF.

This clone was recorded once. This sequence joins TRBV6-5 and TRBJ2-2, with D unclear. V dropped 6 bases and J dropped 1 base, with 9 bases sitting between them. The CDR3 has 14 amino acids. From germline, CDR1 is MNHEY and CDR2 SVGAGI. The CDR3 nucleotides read TGTGCCAGCAGGCACACAGAGAACACCGGGGAGCTGTTTTTT. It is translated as CASRHTENTGELFF.

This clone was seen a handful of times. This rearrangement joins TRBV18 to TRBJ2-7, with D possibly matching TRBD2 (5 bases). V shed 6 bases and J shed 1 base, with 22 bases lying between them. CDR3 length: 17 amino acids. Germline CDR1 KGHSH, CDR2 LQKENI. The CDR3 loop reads CASSPALGLLESYEQYF. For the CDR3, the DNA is TGTGCCAGCTCTCCAGCTCTCGGACTGCTTGAATCCTACGAGCAGTACTTC.

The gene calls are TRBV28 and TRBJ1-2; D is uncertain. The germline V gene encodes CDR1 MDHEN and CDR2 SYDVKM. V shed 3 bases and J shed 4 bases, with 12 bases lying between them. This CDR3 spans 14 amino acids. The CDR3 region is CASSFVGKGYGYTF. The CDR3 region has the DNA TGTGCCAGCAGTTTCGTCGGGAAGGGCTATGGCTACACCTTC.

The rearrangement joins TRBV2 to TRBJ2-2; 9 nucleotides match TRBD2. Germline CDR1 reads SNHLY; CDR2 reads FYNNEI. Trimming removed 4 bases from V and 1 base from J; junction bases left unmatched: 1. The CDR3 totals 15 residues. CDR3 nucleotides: TGTGCCAGCAGTGCACTAGCGGGGAACACCGGGGAGCTGTTTTTT. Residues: CASSALAGNTGELFF.

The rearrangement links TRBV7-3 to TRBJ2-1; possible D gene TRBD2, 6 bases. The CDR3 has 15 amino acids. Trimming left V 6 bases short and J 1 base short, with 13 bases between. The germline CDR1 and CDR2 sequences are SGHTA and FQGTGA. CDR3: CASSPTSRSYNEQFF. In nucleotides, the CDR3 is TGTGCCAGCAGTCCAACTAGCCGGTCCTACAATGAGCAGTTCTTC. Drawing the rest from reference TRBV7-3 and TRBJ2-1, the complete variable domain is GAGVSQTPSNKVTEKGKYVELRCDPISGHTALYWYRQSLGQGPEFLIYFQGTGAADDSGLPNDRFFAVRPEGSVSTLKIQRTERGDSAVYLCASSPTSRSYNEQFFGPGTRLTVL.

The CDR3 DNA reads as TGTGCCAGCAGTACGGGGAGAGGGTCACCCCTCCACTTT. Translated, it gives CASSTGRGSPLHF. The V call is TRBV27, the J call TRBJ1-6; no reliable D call. V was clipped by 5 bases and J by 10 bases, with 12 bases between them. Germline V lookup: CDR1 MNHEY, CDR2 SMNVEV (reference sequence). There are 13 residues in the CDR3.

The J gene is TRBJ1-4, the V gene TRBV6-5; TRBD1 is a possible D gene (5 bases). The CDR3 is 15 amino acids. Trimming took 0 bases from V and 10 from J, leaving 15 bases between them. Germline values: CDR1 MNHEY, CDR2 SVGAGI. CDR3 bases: TGTGCCAGCAGTTACTCCTCGGGCCAGGGCGTAAAACTGTTTTTT. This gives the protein CASSYSSGQGVKLFF.

For the CDR3, the DNA is TGTGCCAGCAGTCCGCCGGGGGGCGCCGAGCAGTACTTC. Translated, it gives CASSPPGGAEQYF. This sequence joins TRBV12-3 or TRBV12-4 and TRBJ2-7; weak D call: TRBD2 (7 bases). The CDR3 is made up of 13 amino acids. Trimming left V 5 bases short and J 6 bases short, with 14 bases between.